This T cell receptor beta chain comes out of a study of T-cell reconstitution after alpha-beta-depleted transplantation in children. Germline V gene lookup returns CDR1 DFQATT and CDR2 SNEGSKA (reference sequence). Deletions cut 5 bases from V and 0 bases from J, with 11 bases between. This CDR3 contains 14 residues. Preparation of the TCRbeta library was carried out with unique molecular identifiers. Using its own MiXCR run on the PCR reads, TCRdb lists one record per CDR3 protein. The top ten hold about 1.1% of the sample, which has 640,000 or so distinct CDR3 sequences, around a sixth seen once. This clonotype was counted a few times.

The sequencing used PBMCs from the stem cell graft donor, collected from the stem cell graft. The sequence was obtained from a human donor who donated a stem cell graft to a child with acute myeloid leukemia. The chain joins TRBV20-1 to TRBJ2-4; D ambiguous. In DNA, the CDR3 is TGCAGTGCTCCCCCGGGCGCAGCCAAAAACATTCAGTACTTC. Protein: CSAPPGAAKNIQYF.